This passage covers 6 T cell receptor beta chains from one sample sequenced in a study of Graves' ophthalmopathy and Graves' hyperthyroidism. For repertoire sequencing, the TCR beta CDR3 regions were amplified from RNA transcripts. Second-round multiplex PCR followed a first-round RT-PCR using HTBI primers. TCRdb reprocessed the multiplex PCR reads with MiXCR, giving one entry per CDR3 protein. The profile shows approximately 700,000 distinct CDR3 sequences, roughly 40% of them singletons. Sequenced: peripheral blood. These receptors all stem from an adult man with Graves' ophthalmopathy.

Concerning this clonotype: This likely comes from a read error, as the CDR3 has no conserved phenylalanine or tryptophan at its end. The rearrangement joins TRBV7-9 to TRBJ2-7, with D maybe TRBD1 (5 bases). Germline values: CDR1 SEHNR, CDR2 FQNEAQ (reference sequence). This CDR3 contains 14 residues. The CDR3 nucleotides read TGCGCCAGCAGCTTGGAGAGTAGGGGAAACGAGCAGTACCTC. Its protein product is CASSLESRGNEQYL.

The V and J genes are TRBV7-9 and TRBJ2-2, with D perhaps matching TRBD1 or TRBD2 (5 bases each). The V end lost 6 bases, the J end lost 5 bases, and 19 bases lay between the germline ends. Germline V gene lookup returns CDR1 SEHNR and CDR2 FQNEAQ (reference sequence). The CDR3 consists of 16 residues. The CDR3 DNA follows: TGTGCCAGCAGATCTTACGGGGACGGCGGTACCGGGGAGCTGTTTTTT. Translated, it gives CASRSYGDGGTGELFF.

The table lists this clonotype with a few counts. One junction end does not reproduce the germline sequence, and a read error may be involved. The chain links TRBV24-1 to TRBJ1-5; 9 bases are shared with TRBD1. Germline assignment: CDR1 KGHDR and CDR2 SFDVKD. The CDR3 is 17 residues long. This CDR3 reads CASSYSFHRGPYQPQHF. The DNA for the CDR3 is TGTGCCAGCAGTTACTCCTTTCACAGGGGGCCCTATCAGCCCCAGCATTTT.

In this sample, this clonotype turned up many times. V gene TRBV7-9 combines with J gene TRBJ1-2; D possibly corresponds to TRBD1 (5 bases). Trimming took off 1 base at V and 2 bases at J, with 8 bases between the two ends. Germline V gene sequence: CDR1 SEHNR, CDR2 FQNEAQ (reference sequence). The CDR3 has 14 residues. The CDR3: CASSLGQKNYGYTF. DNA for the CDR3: TGTGCCAGCAGCTTAGGACAGAAAAACTATGGCTACACCTTC.

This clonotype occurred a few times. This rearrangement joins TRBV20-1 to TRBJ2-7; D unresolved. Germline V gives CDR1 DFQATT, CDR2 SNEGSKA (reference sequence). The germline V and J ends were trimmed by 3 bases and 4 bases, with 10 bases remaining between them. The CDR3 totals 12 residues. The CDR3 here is CSASFRWYEQYF. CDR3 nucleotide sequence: TGCAGTGCTAGTTTTAGATGGTACGAGCAGTACTTC.

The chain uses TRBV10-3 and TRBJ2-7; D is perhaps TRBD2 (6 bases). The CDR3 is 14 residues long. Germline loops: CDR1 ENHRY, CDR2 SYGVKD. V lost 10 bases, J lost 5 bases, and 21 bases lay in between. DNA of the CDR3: TGTGCCAGCAGATTGGCTAGCGAAAGCCACGAGCAGTACTTC. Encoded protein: CASRLASESHEQYF.